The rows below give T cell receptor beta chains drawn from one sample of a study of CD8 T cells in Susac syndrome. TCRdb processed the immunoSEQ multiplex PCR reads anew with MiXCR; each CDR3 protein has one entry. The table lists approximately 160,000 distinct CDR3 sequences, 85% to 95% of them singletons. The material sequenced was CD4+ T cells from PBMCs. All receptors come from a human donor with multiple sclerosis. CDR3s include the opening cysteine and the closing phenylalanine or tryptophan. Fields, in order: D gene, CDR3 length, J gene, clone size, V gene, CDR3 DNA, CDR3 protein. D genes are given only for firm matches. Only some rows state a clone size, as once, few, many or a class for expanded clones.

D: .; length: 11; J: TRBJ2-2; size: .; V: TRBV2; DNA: TGTGCCAGTACCAAGGCCGGGGAGCTGTTTTTT; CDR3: CASTKAGELFF
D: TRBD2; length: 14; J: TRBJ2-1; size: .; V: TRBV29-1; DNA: TGCAGCTCAGGGACTAGCGGGGGGGTCGATGAGCAGTTCTTC; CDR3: CSSGTSGGVDEQFF
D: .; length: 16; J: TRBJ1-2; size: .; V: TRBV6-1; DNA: TGTGCCAGCAGTGAATTCCCAACAGGTGGTAACTATGGCTACACCTTC; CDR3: CASSEFPTGGNYGYTF
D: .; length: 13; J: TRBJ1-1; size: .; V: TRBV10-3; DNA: TGTGCCAGCGAGGACAGACCGAACACTGAAGCTTTCTTT; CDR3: CASEDRPNTEAFF
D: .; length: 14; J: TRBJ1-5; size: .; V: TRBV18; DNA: TGTGCCAGCTCAGCCACGTTCAGCAATCAGCCCCAGCATTTT; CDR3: CASSATFSNQPQHF
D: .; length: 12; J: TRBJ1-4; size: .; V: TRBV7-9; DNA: TGTGCCAGCAGCCGATCGCGTGAAAAACTGTTTTTT; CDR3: CASSRSREKLFF
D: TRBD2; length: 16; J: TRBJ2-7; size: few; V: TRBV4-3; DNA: TGCGCCAGCAGCCAAGAGTCGGCTAGCGGGAGGGACGAGCAGTACTTC; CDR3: CASSQESASGRDEQYF
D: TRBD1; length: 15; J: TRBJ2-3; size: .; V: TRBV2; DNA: TGTGCCAGCAGTGAAGCAGTTGGGACAGGAGCCCAGCAGTATTTT; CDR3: CASSEAVGTGAQQYF
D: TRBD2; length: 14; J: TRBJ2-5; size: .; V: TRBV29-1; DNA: TGCAGCGTTGTGCGGGGGGCCCACCAAGAGACCCAGTACTTC; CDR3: CSVVRGAHQETQYF
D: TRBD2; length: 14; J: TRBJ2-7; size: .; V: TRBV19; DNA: TGTGCCAGTCGTCTAGCGGGGGGTAACTACGAGCAGTACTTC; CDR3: CASRLAGGNYEQYF
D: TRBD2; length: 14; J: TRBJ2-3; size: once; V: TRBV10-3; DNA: TGTGCCATCAGGAGCGGGGGGGGCACAGATACGCAGTATTTT; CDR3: CAIRSGGGTDTQYF
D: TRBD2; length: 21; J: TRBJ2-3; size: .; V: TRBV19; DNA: TGTGCCAGTAGCCCTCCCTTGGGACTGGCGGGAGGGCCCTTCGAGACAGATACGCAGTATTTT; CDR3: CASSPPLGLAGGPFETDTQYF
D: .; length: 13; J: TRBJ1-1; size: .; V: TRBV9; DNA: TGTGCCAGCAATCTAGCCGGCAACACTGAAGCTTTCTTT; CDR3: CASNLAGNTEAFF
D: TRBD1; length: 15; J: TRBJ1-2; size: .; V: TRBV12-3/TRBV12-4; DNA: TGTGCCAGCAGTACTTACAGGGGGCCTACCTATGGCTACACCTTC; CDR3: CASSTYRGPTYGYTF
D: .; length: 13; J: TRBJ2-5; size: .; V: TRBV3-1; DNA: TGTGCCAGCAGCCGACTAGTTTTGGAGACCCAGTACTTC; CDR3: CASSRLVLETQYF
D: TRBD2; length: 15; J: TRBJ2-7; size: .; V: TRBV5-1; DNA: TGCGCCAGCAGCTTAGCGACTAGCAGCCCCTACGAGCAGTACTTC; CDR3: CASSLATSSPYEQYF
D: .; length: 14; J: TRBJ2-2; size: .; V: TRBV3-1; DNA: TGTGCCAGCAGCCAACAACAGCGCACCGGGGAGCTGTTTTTT; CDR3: CASSQQQRTGELFF
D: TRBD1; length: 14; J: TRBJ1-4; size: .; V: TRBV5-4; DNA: TGTGCCAGCAGACGGGACAGGGTTGAGGAAAAACTGTTTTTT; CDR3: CASRRDRVEEKLFF
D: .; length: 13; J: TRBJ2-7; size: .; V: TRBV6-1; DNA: TGTGCCAGCAGTGAAAGAACGTTAGACGAGCAGTACTTC; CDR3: CASSERTLDEQYF